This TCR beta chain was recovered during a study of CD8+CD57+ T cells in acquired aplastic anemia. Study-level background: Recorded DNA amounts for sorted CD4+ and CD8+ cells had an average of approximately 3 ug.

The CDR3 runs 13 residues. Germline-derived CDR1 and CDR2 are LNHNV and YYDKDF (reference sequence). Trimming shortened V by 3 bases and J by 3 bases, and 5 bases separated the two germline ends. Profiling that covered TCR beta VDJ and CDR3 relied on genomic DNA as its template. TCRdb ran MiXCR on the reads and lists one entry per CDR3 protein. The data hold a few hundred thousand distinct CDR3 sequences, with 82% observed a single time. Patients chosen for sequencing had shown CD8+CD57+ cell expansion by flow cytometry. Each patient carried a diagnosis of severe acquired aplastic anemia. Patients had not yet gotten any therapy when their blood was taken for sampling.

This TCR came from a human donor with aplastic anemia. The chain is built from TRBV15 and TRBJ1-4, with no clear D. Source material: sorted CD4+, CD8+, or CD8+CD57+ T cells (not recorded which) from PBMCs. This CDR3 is CATSRRANEKLFF. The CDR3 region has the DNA TGTGCCACCAGCAGGCGGGCTAATGAAAAACTGTTTTTT.